The 6 T cell receptor beta chains reported below all come from one sample, sequenced in a study of metastatic and nonmetastatic thyroid tumors (dated by TCRdb to 2018 to 2020). Libraries were prepared through PCR. The instrument given in TCRdb is Illumina HiSeq 4000. The public reads were quality trimmed at Q25 with fastp and then assembled into clones with MiXCR by TCRdb, keeping productive beta chains. The sample has 65,000 or so clones on record, roughly 4.1% of them singletons. Of the sample, about a fifth is held by the ten largest clones. No treatment had been received by any patient before thyroid surgery. The specimen was blood. Receptors originate from a female donor with papillary thyroid cancer or a benign thyroid nodule (not recorded which). Some clones in this sample may be carry-over from other donors' samples.

This clone was observed at least ten times. V usage is TRBV30 and J usage is TRBJ2-1, with D perhaps matching TRBD2 (5 bases). Germline CDR1 reads GTSNPN; CDR2 reads SVGIG (reference sequence). The V end was cut by 2 bases, the J end by 4 bases, with 21 bases between. This CDR3 spans 17 amino acids. CDR3 region: CAWSTPYGPGIYNEQFF. The CDR3 DNA reads as TGTGCCTGGAGTACCCCTTATGGCCCGGGGATTTACAATGAGCAGTTCTTC.

This clone showed up many times. The rearrangement links TRBV9 to TRBJ1-3, with 7 bases aligning to TRBD1. This CDR3 has 18 amino acids. The junction had 14 bases not matched to a gene; V was cut back by 5 bases and J by 0 bases. The germline gives CDR1 SGDLS, CDR2 YYNGEE. The CDR3 loop reads CASRWITGTVYSGNTIYF. Written as DNA, the CDR3 is TGTGCCAGCAGGTGGATCACGGGGACAGTCTACTCTGGAAACACCATATATTTT.

This clone was counted ten times or more. The rearrangement joins TRBV3-1 to TRBJ2-3, with a tentative D call TRBD1 (6 bases). Trimming took off 3 bases at V and 10 bases at J, with 11 bases between the two ends. Germline V gives CDR1 LGHDT, CDR2 YNNKEL (reference sequence). This CDR3 spans 12 amino acids. CDR3 sequence (DNA): TGTGCCAGCAGCCAGACAGGAGGTGCGCAGTATTTT. It specifies CASSQTGGAQYF.

This clone has ten or more counts. The chain is built from TRBV3-1 and TRBJ2-7; no clear D gene. The germline V gene has CDR1 LGHDT and CDR2 YNNKEL (reference sequence). The CDR3 is 14 residues long. Trimming stripped 1 base from V and 3 bases from J, with 10 bases between. CDR3 loop: CASSQASQSYEQYF. DNA for the CDR3: TGTGCCAGCAGCCAAGCTTCTCAGAGCTACGAGCAGTACTTC.

About this clone: This clone may be a read error of a much larger clone one base away. Other nucleotide sequences from this sample produce the same CDR3. The chain carries TRBV15 and TRBJ2-2; 7 nucleotides agree with TRBD1. This CDR3 region has 15 residues. Looked up from germline, CDR1 is LNHNV and CDR2 is YYDKDF (reference sequence). The CDR3 DNA reads as TGTGCCACCAGCAGAGGACAGGGCGACACCGGTGAGCTGTTTTTT. Protein product: CATSRGQGDTGELFF.

This clone turned up a few times. The chain combines TRBV7-3 with TRBJ2-1; 13 nucleotides align to TRBD2. Trimming at V came to 5 bases and at J to 2 bases, leaving 6 bases not matched to a gene. Germline V lookup: CDR1 SGHTA, CDR2 FQGTGA. CDR3 length: 17 amino acids. CDR3: CASSPRLAGGPYNEQFF. In nucleotides, the CDR3 is TGTGCCAGCAGCCCTCGACTAGCGGGGGGCCCCTACAATGAGCAGTTCTTC.